This T cell receptor beta chain was profiled in a study of T cell repertoires in cytomegalovirus infection. Overall study: CMV infection and matching HLA type were both indicated by public TCR beta signatures.

This clonotype was seen at least ten times. The antigen is undetermined. Findings of the study overall: The ex vivo response showed dominance by HLA-C-restricted CMV-specific TCR beta clonotypes. The cumulative frequency of public TCR beta families distinguished individuals who carried CMV together with the relevant HLA.

The CDR3 totals 14 residues. The germline V gene has CDR1 SGHTA and CDR2 FQGNSA. Trimming removed 2 bases from V and 0 bases from J, with 7 bases in between. TCRdb used MiXCR to reprocess the reads, holding one entry per CDR3 protein. The sample gives about 140,000 distinct CDR3 sequences, approximately 5.9% of which show up once; 15% to 20% is in the top ten. Source material: PBMCs. The rearrangement joins TRBV7-2 to TRBJ1-1; D unclear. This clonotype was obtained from a human donor in good health (CMV status not recorded). Some clones in this sample may be carry-over from other donors' samples. As DNA, the CDR3 is TGTGCCAGCAGCTTACTAGGGCTGAACACTGAAGCTTTCTTT. Translation gives CASSLLGLNTEAFF.